This T cell receptor (beta chain) was identified in a study of CD8 T cells in Susac syndrome. In blood CD8+ and CD4+ T cells, TCR beta underwent sequencing. The CD8+ and CD4+ T cells were isolated magnetically using a negative isolation approach, whereas the TEMRA cells were enriched by FACS. Study-wide findings and caveats: Regarding the TCR sequencing and HLA analysis, the study admitted that a relatively small number of individuals were involved.

Trimming pared 0 bases from V and 4 bases from J, leaving 13 bases between. This CDR3 region has 16 residues. Germline CDR1 is MNHEY and CDR2 is SVGAGI. Notes on this clonotype: The target antigen is unknown.

The authors reverse transcribed roughly 0.5 to 1 ug RNA with random hexamers. Across 54 Vbeta and 13 Jbeta, immunoSEQ multiplex PCR amplified TCR beta CDR3. Each CDR3 protein is one row after TCRdb ran MiXCR on the immunoSEQ multiplex PCR reads. The repertoire has fewer than 300,000 distinct CDR3 sequences, roughly 84% of them found once; the top ten carry 0.11%. The clonotype comes from a human donor with multiple sclerosis. The gene calls are TRBV6-5 and TRBJ2-1, with D possibly being TRBD1 (7 bases). The source material was CD8+ T cells from PBMCs. The CDR3 DNA is TGTGCCAGCAGTTACTCCACAGGGGAGGCTTACAATGAGCAGTTCTTC. Its protein product is CASSYSTGEAYNEQFF.